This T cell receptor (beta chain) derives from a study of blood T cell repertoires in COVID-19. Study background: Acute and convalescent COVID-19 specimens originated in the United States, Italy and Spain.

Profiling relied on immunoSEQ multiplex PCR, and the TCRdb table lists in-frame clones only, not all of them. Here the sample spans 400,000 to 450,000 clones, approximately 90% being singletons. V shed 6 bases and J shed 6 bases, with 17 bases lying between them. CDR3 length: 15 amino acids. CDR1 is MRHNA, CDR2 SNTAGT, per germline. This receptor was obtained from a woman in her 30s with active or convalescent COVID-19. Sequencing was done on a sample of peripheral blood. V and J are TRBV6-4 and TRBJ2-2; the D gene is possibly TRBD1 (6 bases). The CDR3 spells CASRRGSQGPGELFF. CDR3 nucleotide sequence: TGTGCCAGCAGGAGGGGGAGCCAGGGACCCGGGGAGCTGTTTTTT.